This T cell receptor (beta chain) stems from a study of T cells after yellow fever vaccination. In TCRdb, the 5' RACE reads were re-called with MiXCR into one record per CDR3 protein. The table shows approximately 96,000 distinct CDR3 sequences, with roughly 9% occurring only once. The receptor's source is a man between 18 and 35 years old who received the YFV17D yellow fever vaccine. The specimen was CD8+ T cells not binding an NS4B(214-222) dextramer, sorted from PBMCs, collected less than 16 days after the first yellow fever vaccination.

CDR3: CASSRVYGYTF. Here the CDR3 DNA reads TGTGCCAGCAGCCGTGTCTATGGCTACACCTTC. V and J are TRBV9 and TRBJ1-2; D gene unclear. CDR1 and CDR2 from the germline V gene are SGDLS and YYNGEE. Trimming left V 4 bases short and J 4 bases short, with 5 bases between. The CDR3 is 11 residues long. Drawing the rest from reference TRBV9 and TRBJ1-2, the complete variable domain is DSGVTQTPKHLITATGQRVTLRCSPRSGDLSVYWYQQSLDQGLQFLIQYYNGEERAKGNILERFSAQQFPDLHSELNLSSLELGDSALYFCASSRVYGYTFGSGTRLTVV.